This TCR beta chain came from a study of identical twins listed by TCRdb under 2016. Notes on the research overall: The study deep-sequenced TCR alpha and beta repertoires from monozygotic twins, unrelated adults of various ages and cord blood to test whether fetal clonotypes persist. Replicate twin experiments were performed at different times using different library preparation protocols to rule out contamination. Broad study findings and their caveats: Compared with coincidental sharing between unrelated individuals, out-of-frame TCR alpha sequences shared between twins had an excess of sequences with low generation probability. Because the same donors could not be followed over many years, the conclusions depended on cross-sectional statistical analysis. Fewer insertions were carried by abundant cord blood beta clonotypes, a similar but weaker trend appeared in young adult naive repertoires, and no such trend appeared in memory repertoires. In monozygotic twins, out-of-frame TCR alpha sharing was systematically underestimated by recombination models, although the models agreed with sharing between unrelated individuals. Zero-insertion analyses could be partly confounded by invariant T cells such as MAIT and iNKT, though diverse VJ usage argued against such confounding for most clonotypes. A weaker excess of twin sharing was found in beta out-of-frame sequences because the signal-to-noise ratio was lowered by fewer shared sequences.

The method was 5' RACE. TCRdb shows the sequencer as Illumina HiSeq 2000. Template switching added a universal primer binding site, and the final cDNA carried a unique molecular identifier that allowed TCR cDNA molecules to be counted accurately. First-strand cDNA for TCR alpha and beta chains was synthesized from specific primers in the conserved constant-segment region. To control for contamination, each cDNA library was double barcoded with a SMART-Mk sample barcode plus Illumina barcodes. Two successive PCR steps introduced TruSeq adapter sequences along with Illumina sample barcodes. The TCR alpha and beta cDNA libraries were sequenced on the Illumina HiSeq platform using custom primers. Per the original workflow: Unique molecular identifiers were extracted from raw reads with MiGEC, and CDR3 positions were determined with MiXCR. For each individual, recombination models were inferred using an EM algorithm with the repgenHMM and IGoR tools. Shared clonotypes were analyzed with the tcR package in R, and sharing was normalized by the product of cloneset sizes. Out-of-frame nonproductive sequences were analyzed to study raw recombination free of thymic and clonal selection effects. TCRdb reworked the public reads: Q25 trimming with fastp, MiXCR clone assembly, productive beta chains retained. Each entry is one CDR3 protein sequence, shown with its most common DNA and genes. TCRdb assigned the V and J calls; the authors' analysis was not used. The sample records 400,000 to 550,000 distinct CDR3 sequences, roughly an eighth of which are singletons. In total, the top ten clones hold about 0.94% of the sample.

With regard to this clonotype: Its recognized antigen is unknown. No much larger clone exists at a distance of one base, and base qualities are not known.

Every donor was a healthy Caucasian. Three pairs of female monozygotic twins, all aged about 18 to 30 years, were included in the twin cohort. Positive isolation kits from Invitrogen were used to isolate the CD4+ and CD8+ T cell populations. Separately, the same data were catalogued under a study of yellow fever vaccine responses in identical twins. The second study, in turn, reports: According to the authors, the vaccine-induced T cell response in identical twins seemed to be partly convergent and partly specific to each individual. In the study, vaccine-responding T cell clones were precisely tracked in identical twins.

The sequenced material came from CD4+ T cells sorted from blood. The receptor was isolated from a woman between 18 and 29 years old in good health.

The nucleotides are TGTGCCAGCAGCCTCACCGTGAGTGAGCAGTTCTTC. Its amino acids are CASSLTVSEQFF. The sequence links TRBV7-2 to TRBJ2-1; no D gene call is confident. Cut back by 5 bases and 9 bases, the V and J ends lie 11 bases apart. Reading from cysteine to phenylalanine, the CDR3 counts 12 amino acids. Here the CDR3 DNA is all that survives: 36 bases in frame from base 1. Based on the germline V gene, the CDR1 and CDR2 sequences are SGHTA and FQGNSA. Extended through the reference TRBV7-2 and TRBJ2-1 proteins, this CDR3 yields the full variable domain: GAGVSQSPSNKVTEKGKDVELRCDPISGHTALYWYRQSLGQGLEFLIYFQGNSAPDKSGLPSDRFSAERTGGSVSTLTIQRTQQEDSAVYLCASSLTVSEQFFGPGTRLTVL.